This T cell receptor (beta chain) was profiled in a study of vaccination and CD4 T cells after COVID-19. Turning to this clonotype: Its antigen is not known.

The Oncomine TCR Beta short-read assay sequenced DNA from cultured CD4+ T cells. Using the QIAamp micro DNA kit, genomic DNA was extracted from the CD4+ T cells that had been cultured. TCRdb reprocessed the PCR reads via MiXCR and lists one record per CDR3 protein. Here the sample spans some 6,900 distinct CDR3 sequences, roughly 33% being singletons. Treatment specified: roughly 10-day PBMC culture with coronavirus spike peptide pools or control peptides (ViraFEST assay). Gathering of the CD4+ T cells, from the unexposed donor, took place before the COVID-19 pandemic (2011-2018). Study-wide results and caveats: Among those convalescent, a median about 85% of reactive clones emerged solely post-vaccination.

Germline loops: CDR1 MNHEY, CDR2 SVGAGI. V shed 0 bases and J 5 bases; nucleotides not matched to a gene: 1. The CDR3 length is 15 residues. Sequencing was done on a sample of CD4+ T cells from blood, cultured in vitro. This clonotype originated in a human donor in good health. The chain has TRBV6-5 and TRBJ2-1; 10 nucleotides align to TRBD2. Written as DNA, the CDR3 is TGTGCCAGCAGTTACTCGACTAGCGGGCACAATGAGCAGTTCTTC. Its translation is CASSYSTSGHNEQFF.